This TCR beta chain came from a study of graft-versus-host responses after intestinal transplantation (TCRdb year 2021). Background for the entire study: The transplants that recipients got were multivisceral, liver-intestinal, or isolated intestinal. After intestinal transplantation, graft-versus-host and host-versus-graft alloreactive T cell clones were followed in the graft, circulation and bone marrow using bulk TCR-beta CDR3 sequencing. To identify alloreactive clones, pre-transplant mixed lymphocyte reaction products were sequenced and then compared with unstimulated pre-transplant donor and recipient T cells. A peak of at least 4% donor T cells among recipient peripheral blood mononuclear cells was the definition used for donor T cell macrochimerism. Rather than being sequenced by the commercial service, samples from three later patients were sequenced in-house on an Illumina MiSeq and processed with MiXCR. Anti-thymocyte globulin induction was given to all recipients, followed by maintenance tacrolimus and steroids for approximately 3 years. The cohort enrolled 20 to 30 intestinal transplant recipients, one of whom was a retransplant, and a few patients without pretransplant specimens were excluded.

The time point label corresponds to: cells obtained before transplantation from donor or recipient. CD3+CD4+ and CD3+CD8+ populations were FACS-sorted from unstimulated pre-transplant donor and recipient cells taken from spleen or lymph nodes. The library was prepared using the immunoSEQ multiplex PCR assay. In most patients, genomic DNA was isolated using the Qiagen DNeasy Blood and Tissue Kit and sent frozen to Adaptive Biotechnologies for TCR sequencing. For most patients, high-throughput TCR-beta CDR3 sequencing of genomic DNA was performed by Adaptive Biotechnologies. The paper's data handling went like this. Adaptive's ImmunoSEQ software was the source of the TCR sequencing data for about 18 patients, while a few other patients were processed with MiXCR and VDJtools. CD4 versus CD8 sorting errors were corrected by removing sequences found in both subsets at a frequency ratio below 5:1. CDR3 nucleotide sequences shared between donor and recipient were removed because the origin of such sequences could not be assigned. Alloreactive clones required at least 2-fold expansion over unstimulated cells and minimum CFSE-low frequency of 0.002% (template counts) or 0.001% (read counts). Clones detected in sequenced pre-transplant spleen, lymph node, or MLR CFSE-low populations of the donor or recipient were defined as mappable. The cumulative frequency of alloreactive clones was calculated as a percentage of all sequences, weighted by copy number. In its TCRdb copy, this immuneACCESS table keeps in-frame sequences only and misses some clones. Where compared with another copy, unresolved V genes explain less than half of these, and the others have no known cause. The V and J calls and clone size come from that table; D and trimming were worked out from the DNA. The table for this sample lists about 93,000 clones; roughly 93% of them were counted only once. Approximately 0.5% of the sample belongs to the ten largest clones.

Concerning this clone itself: Its binding antigen is unknown. Base qualities are not recorded, but no much larger clone differs from it by a single base.

Study-wide conclusions, independent of this receptor: GvH clones were detected in recipient bone marrow, and some appeared earlier in ileal mucosa or blood, consistent with an intestinal mucosal origin. The conclusions were limited by the relatively low number and heterogeneity of the intestinal transplant patients. Early after transplant, peak levels of circulating GvH clones were associated with declines in HvG clones. Patients with donor T cell macrochimerism had high GvH to HvG T cell clonal ratios in their allografts.

CDR1 PRHDT and CDR2 FYEKMQ were looked up in the germline V gene (reference sequence). Its CDR3 holds 14 amino acids, cysteine through phenylalanine. Of all the DNA, just the CDR3 is kept, 42 bases in frame from base 1. The V and J ends are trimmed by 0 bases and 3 bases, leaving 9 bases between them. The receptor was derived from a human donor who received an intestinal transplant. The sequenced sample was unstimulated CD8+ T cells sorted from spleen or lymph node cells, obtained before intestinal transplant. The chain couples TRBV13 to TRBJ2-7, with TRBD1 tentatively as D gene (5 bases match). The CDR3 protein: CASSLGTEHYEQYF. The bases read TGTGCCAGCAGCTTAGGGACAGAACACTACGAGCAGTACTTC.